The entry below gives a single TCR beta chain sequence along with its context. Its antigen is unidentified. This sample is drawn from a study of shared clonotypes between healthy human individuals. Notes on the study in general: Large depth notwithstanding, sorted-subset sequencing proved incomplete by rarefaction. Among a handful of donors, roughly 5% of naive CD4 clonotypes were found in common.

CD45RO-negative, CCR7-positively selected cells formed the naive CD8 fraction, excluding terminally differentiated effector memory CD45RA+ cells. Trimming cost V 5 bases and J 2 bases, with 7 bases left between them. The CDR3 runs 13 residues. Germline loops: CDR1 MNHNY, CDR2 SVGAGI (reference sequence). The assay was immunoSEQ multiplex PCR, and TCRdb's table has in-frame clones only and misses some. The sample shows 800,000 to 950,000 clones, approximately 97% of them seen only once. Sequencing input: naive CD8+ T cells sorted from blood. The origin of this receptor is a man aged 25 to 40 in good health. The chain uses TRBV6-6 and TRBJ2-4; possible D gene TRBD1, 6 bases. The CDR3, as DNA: TGTGCCAGCAGTCAGGGGACCAAAAACATTCAGTACTTC. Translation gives CASSQGTKNIQYF.